The next 4 T cell receptor beta chains were all read from a single sample in a study of shared clonotypes between healthy human individuals. The protocol was immunoSEQ multiplex PCR, while the TCRdb copy is restricted to in-frame clones and leaves out a portion. The sample holds about 1,500,000 clones; roughly 96% are singletons and the top ten take roughly 1.2%. The sample comprised naive CD4+ T cells sorted from blood. Specified subset: CD45RA+ positively selected. The origin of the receptors is a man under 40 in good health.

In nucleotides, the CDR3 is TGTGCCAGCAGCTCCACCACGGCTTTCTTT. Protein: CASSSTTAFF. This chain uses TRBV7-9 with TRBJ1-1; D gene ambiguous. Germline lookup yields CDR1 SEHNR and CDR2 FQNEAQ (reference sequence). The length of the CDR3 is 10 residues. V lost 4 bases and J 11 bases, leaving 8 bases between the germline ends.

This chain connects TRBV10-1 to TRBJ2-7; D unresolved. V dropped 2 bases and J dropped 2 bases, with 7 bases sitting between them. CDR3 size: 13 residues. The V gene's germline CDR1 is WNHNN and CDR2 SYGVQD (reference sequence). DNA of the CDR3: TGCGCCAGCAGTGAGGACTTTACCTACGAGCAGTACTTC. Protein sequence: CASSEDFTYEQYF.

The chain is built from TRBV30 and TRBJ2-7, with D perhaps matching TRBD1 (5 bases). The CDR3 extends over 13 amino acids. V lost 8 bases, J lost 6 bases, and 20 bases lay in between. Germline assignment: CDR1 GTSNPN and CDR2 SVGIG (reference sequence). This CDR3 is CATKGSRVREQYF. The CDR3 nucleotides read TGTGCCACGAAGGGGTCACGGGTTCGCGAGCAGTACTTC. Looking up the rest from reference TRBV30 and TRBJ2-7 gives the full variable domain: SQTIHQWPATLVQPVGSPLSLECTVEGTSNPNLYWYRQAAGRGLQLLFYSVGIGQISSEVPQNLSASRPQDRQFILSSKKLLLSDSGFYLCATKGSRVREQYFGPGTRLTVT.

V gene TRBV2 combines with J gene TRBJ1-5; 8 nucleotides match TRBD1. The CDR3 runs 14 residues. Trimming took 5 bases from V and 5 from J; bases not matched to a gene: 5. Germline CDR1 and CDR2: SNHLY and FYNNEI. CDR3 sequence: CASSYTGGDQPQHF. In DNA, the CDR3 is TGTGCCAGCAGTTATACAGGGGGTGATCAGCCCCAGCATTTT.